These T cell receptor beta chains were read from a single sample in a study of T cell responses to AZD1222 COVID-19 vaccine. Method: immunoSEQ multiplex PCR; TCRdb's copy keeps in-frame clones and lacks some. Here the sample spans roughly 130,000 clones, roughly 93% being singletons. The sequenced sample was peripheral blood, obtained on day 0 of AZD1222 vaccination. These receptors all come from an adult in good health. CDR3s include the opening cysteine and the closing phenylalanine or tryptophan. D genes are given only for firm matches. Not all rows give a size; the values are once, few, many and, for expanded clones, a class.

j_call: TRBJ2-1
clone_size: -
v_call: TRBV7-9
d_call: -
cdr3_length: 15
cdr3_aa: CASSPPGLAPNEQFF
cdr3_nt: TGTGCCAGCAGCCCACCGGGACTCGCCCCCAATGAGCAGTTCTTC

j_call: TRBJ2-7
clone_size: -
v_call: TRBV30
d_call: -
cdr3_length: 12
cdr3_aa: CAWSPESYEQYF
cdr3_nt: TGTGCCTGGAGTCCCGAGTCCTACGAGCAGTACTTC

j_call: TRBJ1-2
clone_size: few
v_call: TRBV19
d_call: TRBD1
cdr3_length: 13
cdr3_aa: CASSWDSGYGYTF
cdr3_nt: TGTGCCAGTAGTTGGGACAGCGGCTATGGCTACACCTTC

j_call: TRBJ2-1
clone_size: -
v_call: TRBV5-1
d_call: TRBD2
cdr3_length: 15
cdr3_aa: CASSLTGGLYNEQFF
cdr3_nt: TGCGCCAGCAGCCTGACGGGGGGGCTCTACAATGAGCAGTTCTTC

j_call: TRBJ1-6
clone_size: -
v_call: TRBV18
d_call: -
cdr3_length: 16
cdr3_aa: CASSLQGNHNNSPLHF
cdr3_nt: TGTGCCAGCTCACTACAGGGTAATCATAATAATTCACCCCTCCACTTT

j_call: TRBJ1-1
clone_size: -
v_call: TRBV7-9
d_call: -
cdr3_length: 12
cdr3_aa: CASSERGTEAFF
cdr3_nt: TGTGCCAGCTCCGAGCGGGGGACTGAAGCTTTCTTT

j_call: TRBJ1-1
clone_size: -
v_call: TRBV6-5
d_call: TRBD1
cdr3_length: 14
cdr3_aa: CASRGTGRNTEAFF
cdr3_nt: TGTGCCAGCAGGGGGACAGGCAGGAACACTGAAGCTTTCTTT

j_call: TRBJ2-3
clone_size: -
v_call: TRBV13
d_call: -
cdr3_length: 16
cdr3_aa: CASSQGRGLTTDTQYF
cdr3_nt: TGTGCCAGCAGCCAAGGGAGAGGACTTACTACAGATACGCAGTATTTT

j_call: TRBJ1-2
clone_size: -
v_call: TRBV11-2
d_call: TRBD1
cdr3_length: 15
cdr3_aa: CASSLARGTGDNYTF
cdr3_nt: TGTGCCAGCAGCTTAGCTCGAGGGACAGGGGATAACTACACCTTC

j_call: TRBJ1-2
clone_size: -
v_call: TRBV6-5
d_call: -
cdr3_length: 14
cdr3_aa: CASSYSTQTYGYTF
cdr3_nt: TGTGCCAGCAGTTACTCTACGCAGACCTATGGCTACACCTTC

j_call: TRBJ2-2
clone_size: -
v_call: TRBV25-1
d_call: -
cdr3_length: 15
cdr3_aa: CASSESSGFTGELFF
cdr3_nt: TGTGCCAGCAGTGAGAGTAGCGGATTCACCGGGGAGCTGTTTTTT